The entry below describes one T cell receptor (beta chain). Antigen specificity is unknown. These data belong to a study of cytomegalovirus exposure and HLA in healthy donors. General study results and limits: Testing in vitro showed a few CMV-associated chains specific for CMV antigens. Equally common other TCR beta chains were less clonally expanded than HLA-associated ones, a later analysis found. As a later analysis showed, a missense DCLRE1C variant was linked to trimming of TCR beta V- and J-genes.

In the PCR, 60 Vbeta and 13 Jbeta primers were used. Sequencing was performed with immunoSEQ multiplex PCR; in TCRdb, only in-frame clones are kept and a portion is missing. This sample yields 150,000 to 200,000 clones, of which approximately 79% are seen a single time; under 2.5% belongs to the top ten. Sample: PBMCs. This TCR was recovered from a middle-aged man in good health and CMV-seronegative.

CDR3 in amino acids: CASSGGTEAFF. CDR3 nucleotides: TGTGCCAGCAGTGGGGGGACTGAAGCTTTCTTT. This chain connects TRBV6-5 to TRBJ1-1, with D perhaps matching TRBD1 (5 bases). Per germline, CDR1 MNHEY and CDR2 SVGAGI. The CDR3 has 11 residues. V was pared by 5 bases and J by 5 bases, with 6 bases between.